This TCR beta chain is from a study of identifying expanded T cells in peripheral blood. No infections or other immune events were documented during collection. The repertoire was sequenced with immunoSEQ multiplex PCR; TCRdb's copy has only in-frame clones and lacks some. The repertoire holds approximately 90,000 clones, roughly 86% seen once, with 5.6% in the top ten. This CDR3 comprises 14 residues. Germline assignment: CDR1 SGHTS and CDR2 YDEGEE. Trimming cost V 2 bases and J 7 bases, with 15 bases left between them. The TCR sequence derives from a person between 18 and 70 years old in good health. The V gene is TRBV5-8, the J gene TRBJ1-2; maybe TRBD1 (6 bases). What was sequenced was blood. CDR3 region: CASSFSQGISGYTF. For the CDR3, the DNA is TGTGCCAGCAGCTTTTCGCAGGGGATTTCTGGCTACACCTTC.